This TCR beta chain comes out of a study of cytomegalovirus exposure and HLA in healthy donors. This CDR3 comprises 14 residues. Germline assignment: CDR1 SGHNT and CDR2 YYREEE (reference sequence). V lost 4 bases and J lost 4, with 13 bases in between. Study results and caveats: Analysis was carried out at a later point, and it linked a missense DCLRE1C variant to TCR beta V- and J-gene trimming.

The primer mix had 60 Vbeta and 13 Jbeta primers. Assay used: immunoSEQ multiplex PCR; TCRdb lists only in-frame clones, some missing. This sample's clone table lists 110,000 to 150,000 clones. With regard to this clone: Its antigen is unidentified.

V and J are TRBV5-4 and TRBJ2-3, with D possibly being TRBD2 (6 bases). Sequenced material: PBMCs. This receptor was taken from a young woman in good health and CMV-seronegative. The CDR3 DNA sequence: TGTGCCAGCAGCGGGACTCGAGAATCAGATACGCAGTATTTT. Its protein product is CASSGTRESDTQYF.